Following are 9 T cell receptor beta chains from one sample sequenced in a study of prognosis after radiotherapy for stage I lung cancer. From genomic DNA, two-round multiplex PCR was used to amplify TCR beta CDR3. Specific primers for each TRBV and TRBJ gene were what first-round PCR used. TCRdb fed the multiplex PCR reads into MiXCR, producing one record per CDR3 protein. The table lists 30,000 to 40,000 distinct CDR3 sequences, less than 35% of them singletons. The sample here was PBMCs, taken before or after stereotactic body radiation therapy (not recorded which). Receptor source: a donor over 45 with non-small cell lung cancer.

The V gene is TRBV12-3 or TRBV12-4, the J gene TRBJ1-5; no firm D call. The V and J ends lost 4 bases and 8 bases respectively, with 9 bases between them. The CDR3 contains 12 residues. The CDR3 sequence is CASSSVGEPQHF. DNA for the CDR3: TGTGCCAGCAGTTCGGTTGGGGAGCCCCAGCATTTT.

The sample holds many counts of this clonotype. V and J are TRBV11-1 and TRBJ2-5; 10 nucleotides agree with TRBD1. The CDR3 covers 15 residues. With V trimmed by 5 bases and J by 4 bases, 7 bases remained unmatched. Germline V gives CDR1 SGHAT, CDR2 FQDESV (reference sequence). CDR3 region: CASSQGQGKGETQYF. Written as DNA, the CDR3 is TGTGCCAGCAGCCAGGGACAGGGGAAAGGAGAGACCCAGTACTTC.

Turning to this clonotype: At one end the junction does not follow the germline gene, possibly because of a read error. Written as DNA, the CDR3 is TGCGCCAGCAGCTTTCCCAGCGGGAGTCGCCGGGGAGCTGTTTTT. Amino acid sequence: CASSFPSGSRRGAVF. The chain employs TRBV5-1 and TRBJ2-2, with 8 bases matching TRBD2. Looked up from germline, CDR1 is SGHRS and CDR2 is YFSETQ. CDR3 size: 15 residues.

In the case of this clonotype: A far larger clone is one base from this, pointing to a likely read error. The chain uses TRBV6-8 and TRBJ1-1, with a tentative D call TRBD1 (6 bases). Per the germline V gene, CDR1 is MNHGY and CDR2 is SAAAGT. The CDR3 runs 11 residues. CDR3 in DNA: TGTTCCAGCACCCAGGGGACTGAAGCTTTCTTT. Amino acids: CSSTQGTEAFF.

The chain joins TRBV6-1 to TRBJ2-7, with 14 bases fitting TRBD2. Germline CDR1 MNHNS, CDR2 SASEGT. J gave up 2 bases and V 7 bases, and 4 bases lay outside the gene matches. The CDR3 length is 15 residues. CDR3 DNA sequence: TGTGCCAGCATTCCGGGACTAGCGGGAGCCTACGAGCAGTACTTC. This gives the protein CASIPGLAGAYEQYF.

This clonotype has at least ten counts. The gene calls are TRBV6-4 and TRBJ2-3, with 8 positions matching TRBD1. In germline, CDR1 is MRHNA, CDR2 SNTAGT. The V and J ends lost 3 bases and 4 bases, in that order; junction bases with no gene match: 6. The CDR3 consists of 15 residues. CDR3 bases: TGTGCCAGCAGTGAGCGTGGACAGGGCTCAGATACGCAGTATTTT. The encoded protein is CASSERGQGSDTQYF.

On this clonotype itself: A junction boundary mismatches the germline segment, possibly from a read error. This chain joins TRBV5-1 and TRBJ2-7; D remains unclear. The CDR3 totals 15 residues. Germline V gives CDR1 SGHRS, CDR2 YFSETQ. CDR3 sequence (DNA): TGCGCCAGCAGCTTGGTTCAACACATAACCTACGAGCAGCACTTC. Its protein is CASSLVQHITYEQHF.

This clonotype was observed at least ten times. This chain connects TRBV15 to TRBJ2-3; a weak D match, TRBD2 (5 bases). Trimming stripped 0 bases from V and 4 bases from J, with 8 bases between. The CDR3 length is 14 residues. Germline V gene sequence: CDR1 LNHNV, CDR2 YYDKDF (reference sequence). The CDR3 DNA follows: TGTGCCACCAGCAGAGACGGCGGGCCAGATACGCAGTATTTT. Its protein is CATSRDGGPDTQYF.

A word on this clonotype: A clone one base away is much larger, so this may be a read error. CDR3 nucleotides: TGTGCCAGATGGGACGCGGCCAAAAACATTCAGTACTTC. It specifies CARWDAAKNIQYF. The chain has TRBV28 and TRBJ2-4; D may match TRBD1 or TRBD2 (5 bases each). This CDR3 spans 13 amino acids. Per germline, CDR1 MDHEN and CDR2 SYDVKM. Trimming took off 9 bases at V and 1 base at J, with 10 bases between the two ends.